Below, 3 T cell receptor beta chains from the same sample are listed, as sequenced in a study of identical twins. Using its own MiXCR run on the 5' RACE reads, TCRdb lists one record per CDR3 protein. The sample consists of about 890,000 distinct CDR3 sequences, 9% to 15% of them appearing once. The same sample was also studied in work on yellow fever vaccine responses in identical twins.

The specimen sequenced was PBMCs. Receptor source: a young woman in good health.

Many counts were recorded for this clonotype. V gene TRBV6-5 combines with J gene TRBJ2-7; 7 bases are shared with TRBD2. Germline V CDR1 and CDR2: MNHEY, SVGAGI. Losses at the gene ends were 5 bases for V and 6 bases for J; bases not matched to a gene: 7. CDR3 length equals 13 residues. CDR3 coding DNA: TGTGCCAGCAGTGTACTCCTAGCGGCCGAGCAGTACGTC. The encoded protein is CASSVLLAAEQYV.

A few counts support this clonotype. This chain links TRBV20-1 with TRBJ2-1, with TRBD2 identical over 13 bases. The length of the CDR3 is 16 residues. Germline trimming cut 0 bases from V and 12 bases from J; bases unmatched to any gene: 11. Germline V gene data show CDR1 as DFQATT and CDR2 as SNEGSKA (reference sequence). The CDR3 DNA reads as TGCAGTGCTAGAGATCGGACTAGCGGGAGTGGGATGGTGCAGTTCTTC. Amino acids: CSARDRTSGSGMVQFF.

The rearrangement uses TRBV20-1 and TRBJ2-5; no clear D gene. The germline CDR1 and CDR2 sequences are DFQATT and SNEGSKA (reference sequence). V shed 6 bases and J shed 2 bases, with 16 bases lying between them. This CDR3 is built from 14 residues. DNA of the CDR3: TGCAGTGCCCTAGTGGCGGTAACTCAAGAGACCCAGTACTTC. Its protein is CSALVAVTQETQYF.